This T cell receptor (beta chain) was sequenced in a study of patients and donors after allogeneic stem cell transplantation (dated by TCRdb to 2018 to 2020). V is reduced by 1 base and J by 0 bases, leaving a spacing of 12 bases between them. From the cysteine through the phenylalanine, the CDR3 covers 16 amino acids. The CDR3 DNA has 48 bases and is translated from base 1. CDR1 and CDR2 were assigned from the germline V gene as SGHRS and YFSETQ. This clonotype occurred a few times. Which antigen it targets is not known. Qualities for individual bases were not recorded, and no much larger clone is one base off. Preparation of the library involved RT-PCR. TCRdb shows the sequencer as NextSeq 550. TCRdb reprocessing: public reads trimmed at Q25 with fastp, clones called with MiXCR, in-frame beta chains kept. For every CDR3 protein sequence, its rows merge into one entry that carries the most common genes and DNA. This sample holds about 110,000 distinct CDR3 sequences; approximately 40% were observed only once. Under 30% of the sample goes to the ten largest clones.

Sequences were obtained from blood, either unsorted or a sorted T cell fraction (not recorded which). The V gene is TRBV5-1 and the J gene is TRBJ2-3; the D gene remains uncertain. The receptor was derived from a human donor who was either an allogeneic HSCT recipient or a stem cell or donor lymphocyte infusion donor (not recorded which). It is not recorded whose cells these are; they may come from a transplant donor. The bases are TGCGCCAGCAGCTTGCAGGCGGACCATAGCACAGATACGCAGTATTTT. The encoded protein is CASSLQADHSTDTQYF.